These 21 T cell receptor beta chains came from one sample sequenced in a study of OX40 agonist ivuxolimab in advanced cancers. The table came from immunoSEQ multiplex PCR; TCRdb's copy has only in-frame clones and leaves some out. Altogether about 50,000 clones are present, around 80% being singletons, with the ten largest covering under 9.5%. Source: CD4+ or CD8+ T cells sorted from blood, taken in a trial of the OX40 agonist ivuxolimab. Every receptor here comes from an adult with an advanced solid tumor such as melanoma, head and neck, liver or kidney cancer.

CDR3 amino acids: CASSPGLAGGFEDTQYF. As DNA, the CDR3 is TGCGCCAGCAGCCCGGGACTAGCGGGAGGGTTTGAAGATACGCAGTATTTT. The chain recombines TRBV10-1 with TRBJ2-3; 16 positions agree with TRBD2. V shed 6 bases, J shed 5 bases, and the junction held 8 bases outside the gene matches. In germline, CDR1 is WNHNN, CDR2 SYGVQD (reference sequence). This CDR3 is built from 17 residues.

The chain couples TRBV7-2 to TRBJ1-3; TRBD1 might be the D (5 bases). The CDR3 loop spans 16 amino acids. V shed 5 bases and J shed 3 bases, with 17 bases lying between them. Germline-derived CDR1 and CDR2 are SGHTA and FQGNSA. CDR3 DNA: TGTGCCAGCAGCATCACCTGGGGGAACTTTGGAAACACCATATATTTT. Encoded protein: CASSITWGNFGNTIYF.

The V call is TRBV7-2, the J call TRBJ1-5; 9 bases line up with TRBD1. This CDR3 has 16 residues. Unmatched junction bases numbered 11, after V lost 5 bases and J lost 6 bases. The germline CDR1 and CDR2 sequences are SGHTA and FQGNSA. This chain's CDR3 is CASSADPGQGGQPQHF. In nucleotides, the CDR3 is TGTGCCAGCAGCGCAGACCCGGGACAGGGAGGTCAGCCCCAGCATTTT.

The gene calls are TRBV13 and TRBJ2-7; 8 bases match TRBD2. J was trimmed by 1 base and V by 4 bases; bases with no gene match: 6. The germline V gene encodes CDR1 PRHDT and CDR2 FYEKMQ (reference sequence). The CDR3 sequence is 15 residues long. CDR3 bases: TGTGCCAGCAGCTCAGCGGGAGTTTCATCCTACGAGCAGTACTTC. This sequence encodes CASSSAGVSSYEQYF.

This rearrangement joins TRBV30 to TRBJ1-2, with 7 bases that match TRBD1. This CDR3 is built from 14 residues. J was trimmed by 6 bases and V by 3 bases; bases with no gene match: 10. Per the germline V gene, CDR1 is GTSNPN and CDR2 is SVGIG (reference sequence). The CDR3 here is CAWSRDNRGHGYTF. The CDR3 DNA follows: TGTGCCTGGAGCCGGGACAACAGGGGCCATGGCTACACCTTC.

The CDR3 reads CASSTNRGGETQYF. The CDR3 nucleotides are TGTGCCAGCAGTACTAACCGCGGCGGGGAGACCCAGTACTTC. The rearrangement links TRBV6-6 to TRBJ2-5; possibly TRBD2 for D (5 bases). This CDR3 region has 14 residues. Trimming pared 5 bases from V and 5 bases from J, leaving 15 bases between. Germline V gene lookup returns CDR1 MNHNY and CDR2 SVGAGI (reference sequence).

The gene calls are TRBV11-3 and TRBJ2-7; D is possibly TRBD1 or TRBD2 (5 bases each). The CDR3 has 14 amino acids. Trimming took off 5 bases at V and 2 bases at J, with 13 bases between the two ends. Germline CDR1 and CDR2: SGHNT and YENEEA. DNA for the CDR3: TGTGCCAGCAGCGCCCGGGACGGGACCTACGAGCAGTACTTC. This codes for CASSARDGTYEQYF.

CDR3 nucleotides: TGCAGTGCTATCGGAGGAAGGGAGCAGTACTTC. Amino acid sequence: CSAIGGREQYF. The genes are TRBV20-1 and TRBJ2-7, with D possibly matching TRBD2 (5 bases). Trimming shortened V by 4 bases and J by 7 bases, and 11 bases separated the two germline ends. Germline values: CDR1 DFQATT, CDR2 SNEGSKA (reference sequence). CDR3 length equals 11 residues.

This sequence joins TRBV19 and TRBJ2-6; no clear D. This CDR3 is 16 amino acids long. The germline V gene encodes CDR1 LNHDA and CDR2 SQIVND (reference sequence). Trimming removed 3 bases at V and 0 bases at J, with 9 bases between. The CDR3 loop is CASSIARFSGANVLTF. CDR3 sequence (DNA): TGTGCCAGTAGTATCGCCAGATTCTCTGGGGCCAACGTCCTGACTTTC.

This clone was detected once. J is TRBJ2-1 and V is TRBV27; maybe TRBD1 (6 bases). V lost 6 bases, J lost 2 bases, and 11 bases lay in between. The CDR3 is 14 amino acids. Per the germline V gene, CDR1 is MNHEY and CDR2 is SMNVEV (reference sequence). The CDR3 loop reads CASRTRGTYNEQFF. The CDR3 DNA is TGTGCCAGCAGGACCAGGGGTACCTACAATGAGCAGTTCTTC.

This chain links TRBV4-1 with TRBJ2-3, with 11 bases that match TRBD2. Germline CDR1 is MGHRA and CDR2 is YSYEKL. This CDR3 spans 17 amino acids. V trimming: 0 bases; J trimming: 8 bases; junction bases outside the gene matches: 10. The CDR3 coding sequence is TGCGCCAGCAGCCAAGATGGAACTAGCGGGAGTCAGGTTACGCAGTATTTT. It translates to CASSQDGTSGSQVTQYF.

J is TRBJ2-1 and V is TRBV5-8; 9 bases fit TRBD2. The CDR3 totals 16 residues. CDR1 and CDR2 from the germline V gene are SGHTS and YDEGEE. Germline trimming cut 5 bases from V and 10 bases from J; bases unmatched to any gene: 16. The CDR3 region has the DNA TGTGCCAGCAGGTCCCCCCGAGGGCTAGCGGGGTCCGAGCAGTTCTTC. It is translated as CASRSPRGLAGSEQFF.

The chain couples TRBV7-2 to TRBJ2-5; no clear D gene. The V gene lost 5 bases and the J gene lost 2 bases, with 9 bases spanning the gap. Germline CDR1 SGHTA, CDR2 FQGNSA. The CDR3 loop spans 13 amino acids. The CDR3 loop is CASSADWQETQYF. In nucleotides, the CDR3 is TGTGCCAGCAGCGCAGACTGGCAAGAGACCCAGTACTTC.

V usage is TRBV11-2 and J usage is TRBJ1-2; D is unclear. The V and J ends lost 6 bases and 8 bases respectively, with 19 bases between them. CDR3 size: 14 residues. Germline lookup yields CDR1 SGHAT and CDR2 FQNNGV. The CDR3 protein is CASSLSLEGWGYTF. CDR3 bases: TGTGCCAGCAGTTTATCGCTTGAGGGTTGGGGCTACACCTTC.

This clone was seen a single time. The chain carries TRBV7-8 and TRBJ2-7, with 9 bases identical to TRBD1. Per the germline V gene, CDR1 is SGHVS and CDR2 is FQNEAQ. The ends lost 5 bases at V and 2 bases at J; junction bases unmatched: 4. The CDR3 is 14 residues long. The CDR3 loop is CASSDRDRAYEQYF. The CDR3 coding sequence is TGTGCCAGCAGCGACCGGGACAGGGCCTACGAGCAGTACTTC.

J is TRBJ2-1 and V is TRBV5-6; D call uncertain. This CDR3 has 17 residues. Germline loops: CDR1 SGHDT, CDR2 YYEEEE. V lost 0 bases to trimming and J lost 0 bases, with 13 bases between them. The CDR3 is CASSLVYGFGSYNEQFF. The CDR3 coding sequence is TGTGCCAGCAGCTTGGTGTACGGTTTTGGCTCCTACAATGAGCAGTTCTTC.

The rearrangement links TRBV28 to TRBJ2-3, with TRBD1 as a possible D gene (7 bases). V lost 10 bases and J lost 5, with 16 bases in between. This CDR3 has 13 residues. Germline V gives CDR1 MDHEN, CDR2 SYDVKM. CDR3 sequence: CAILRRDRDTQYF. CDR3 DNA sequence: TGTGCCATCCTGAGGCGGGACAGAGATACGCAGTATTTT.

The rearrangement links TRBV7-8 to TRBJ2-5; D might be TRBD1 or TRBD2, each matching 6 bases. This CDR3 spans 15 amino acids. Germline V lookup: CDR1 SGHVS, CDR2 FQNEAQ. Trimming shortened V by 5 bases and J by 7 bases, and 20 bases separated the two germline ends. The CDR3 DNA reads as TGTGCCAGCAGCCCCTATACAAGGGGGGAAAGGACCCAGTACTTC. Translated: CASSPYTRGERTQYF.

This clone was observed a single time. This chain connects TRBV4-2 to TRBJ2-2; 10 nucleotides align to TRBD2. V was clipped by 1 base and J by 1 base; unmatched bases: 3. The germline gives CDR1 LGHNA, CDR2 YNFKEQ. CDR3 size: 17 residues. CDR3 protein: CASSQVTSGLNTGELFF. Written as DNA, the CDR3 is TGTGCCAGCAGCCAAGTGACTAGCGGGCTGAACACCGGGGAGCTGTTTTTT.

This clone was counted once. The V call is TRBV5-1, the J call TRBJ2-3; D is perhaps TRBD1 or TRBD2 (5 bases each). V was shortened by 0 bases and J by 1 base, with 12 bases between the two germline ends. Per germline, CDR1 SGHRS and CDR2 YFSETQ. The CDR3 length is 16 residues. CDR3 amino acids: CASSLEGRDGTDTQYF. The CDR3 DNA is TGCGCCAGCAGCTTGGAGGGCAGGGACGGCACAGATACGCAGTATTTT.

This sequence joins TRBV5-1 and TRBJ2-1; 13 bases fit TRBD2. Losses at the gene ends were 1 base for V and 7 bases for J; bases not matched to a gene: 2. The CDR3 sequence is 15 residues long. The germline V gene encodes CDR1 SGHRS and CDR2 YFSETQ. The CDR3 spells CASSLRTSGGNEQFF. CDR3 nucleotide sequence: TGCGCCAGCAGCTTGCGGACTAGCGGGGGTAATGAGCAGTTCTTC.